Reported below is one T cell receptor beta chain. This sample is part of a study of blood T cells in healthy people across ages. The use of a sample-barcoded 5' primer and a J-beta primer mix characterized a second PCR of roughly 6 to 11 cycles. One entry per CDR3 protein results from TCRdb running MiXCR on the 5' RACE reads. The sample has about 640,000 distinct CDR3 sequences, roughly 50% seen once. The V end lost 10 bases, the J end lost 0 bases, and 13 bases lay between the germline ends. CDR1 SGHTA and CDR2 FQGNSA come from the germline V gene. This CDR3 has 14 amino acids. Material: blood. The chain has TRBV7-2 and TRBJ2-1; no clear D. The sequence came from a man in his 60s in good health. CDR3 sequence (DNA): TGTGCCACCACCCCCACTATCTCCTACAATGAGCAGTTCTTC. Translation gives CATTPTISYNEQFF.